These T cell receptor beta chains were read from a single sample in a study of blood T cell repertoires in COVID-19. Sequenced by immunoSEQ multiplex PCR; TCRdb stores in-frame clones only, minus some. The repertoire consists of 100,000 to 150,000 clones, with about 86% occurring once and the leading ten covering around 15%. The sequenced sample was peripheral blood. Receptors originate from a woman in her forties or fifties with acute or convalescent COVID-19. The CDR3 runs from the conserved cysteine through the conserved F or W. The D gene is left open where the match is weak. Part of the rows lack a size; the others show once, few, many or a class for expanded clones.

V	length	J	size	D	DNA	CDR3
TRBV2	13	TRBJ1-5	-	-	TGTGCCAGCAGGGAGGGGTTAATGGGCACCCAGCATTTT	CASREGLMGTQHF
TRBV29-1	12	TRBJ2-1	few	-	TGCAGCGTTATTAGCGGTTACAATGAGCAGTTCTTC	CSVISGYNEQFF
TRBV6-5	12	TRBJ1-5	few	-	TGTGCCAGCAGTTTCCGTGATCAGCCCCAGCATTTT	CASSFRDQPQHF
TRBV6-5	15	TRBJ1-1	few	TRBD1	TGTGCCAGCAGTTACAACAGGGGACTGAACACTGAAGCTTTCTTT	CASSYNRGLNTEAFF
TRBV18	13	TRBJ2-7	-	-	TGTGCCAGCTCACGAGGACAGTCCTACGAGCAGTACTTC	CASSRGQSYEQYF
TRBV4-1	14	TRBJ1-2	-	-	TGCGCCAGCAGCCAAGATGGGCAGAGCTATGGCTACACCTTC	CASSQDGQSYGYTF
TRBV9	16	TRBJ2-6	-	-	TGTGCCAGCAGCCCTATGGGGGGAGCCGGGGCCAACGTCCTGACTTTC	CASSPMGGAGANVLTF
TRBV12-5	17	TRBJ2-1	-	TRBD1	TGTGCTAGTGGACTCCATCCGGGACAGGGTATCTACAATGAGCAGTTCTTC	CASGLHPGQGIYNEQFF
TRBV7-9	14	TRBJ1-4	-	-	TGTGCCAGCAGCTTAGGGTCGCCGGGTGAAAAACTGTTTTTT	CASSLGSPGEKLFF
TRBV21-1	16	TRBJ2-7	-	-	TGTGCCAGCAGCAAATGGGGACAGGAGTTCTACTACGAGCAGTACTTC	CASSKWGQEFYYEQYF
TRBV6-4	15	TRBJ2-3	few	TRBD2	TGTGCCAGCAGTGGGACTAGCGGCAACACAGATACGCAGTATTTT	CASSGTSGNTDTQYF
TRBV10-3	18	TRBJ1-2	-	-	TGTGCCATCAGTGAGTCGATTGACAGACCTCTCCGATTCTATGGCTACACCTTC	CAISESIDRPLRFYGYTF
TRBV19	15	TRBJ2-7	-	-	TGTGCCAGTAGTATAGTCCTAGGACACGGATACGAGCAGTACTTC	CASSIVLGHGYEQYF
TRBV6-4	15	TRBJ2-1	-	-	TGTGCCAGCAGTGGCCGGGGGGCCGGGGCGACTGAGCAGTTCTTC	CASSGRGAGATEQFF
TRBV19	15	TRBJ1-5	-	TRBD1	TGTGCCACATCGAACGACAGGGGCGCCGGGCAGCCCCAGCATTTT	CATSNDRGAGQPQHF
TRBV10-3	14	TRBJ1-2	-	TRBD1	TGTGCCATAAACGACAGGGTAGTCTCAGATGGCTACACCTTC	CAINDRVVSDGYTF
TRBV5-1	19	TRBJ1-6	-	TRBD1	TGCGCCAGCAGCTCTACGGCTAGTACAGGGGGGTCCTATAATTCACCCCTCCACTTT	CASSSTASTGGSYNSPLHF
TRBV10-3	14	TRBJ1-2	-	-	TGTGCCATCACGTCCAGGAGCGGGGACTATGGCTACACCTTC	CAITSRSGDYGYTF
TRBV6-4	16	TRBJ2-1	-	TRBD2	TGTGCCAGCAGTGGCGTGACTAGCGGGGACTACAATGAGCAGTTCTTC	CASSGVTSGDYNEQFF
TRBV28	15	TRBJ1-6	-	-	TGTGCCAGCAGTCAGGTTTCAGGTTCTAATTCACCCCTCCACTTT	CASSQVSGSNSPLHF
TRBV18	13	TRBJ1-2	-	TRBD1	TGTGCCAGCTCGCACAGGGGTGACTATGGCTACACCTTC	CASSHRGDYGYTF
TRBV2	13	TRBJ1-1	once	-	TGTGCCAGCAGTAAAGAGGAGGGCACTGAAGCTTTCTTT	CASSKEEGTEAFF
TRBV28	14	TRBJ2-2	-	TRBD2	TGTGCCAGCAGTCCGGGGGGAAGGACCGGGGAGCTGTTTTTT	CASSPGGRTGELFF
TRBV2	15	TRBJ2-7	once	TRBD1	TGTGCCAGCAGCCTAAGGGGGACAGATCTCTACGAGCAGTACTTC	CASSLRGTDLYEQYF
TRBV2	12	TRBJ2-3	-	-	TGTGCCAGCAGCACCCGGACAAATACGCAGTATTTT	CASSTRTNTQYF
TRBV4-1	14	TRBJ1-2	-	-	TGCGCCAGCAGCCAAGACAGTTACCCCTATGGCTACACCTTC	CASSQDSYPYGYTF
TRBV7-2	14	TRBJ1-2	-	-	TGTGCCACCAACACCTTCGCAGATAACTATGGCTACACCTTC	CATNTFADNYGYTF
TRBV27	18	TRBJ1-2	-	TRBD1	TGTGCCAGCAGTTTATTCGGACAGGGGGGCCTAGCTAACTATGGCTACACCTTC	CASSLFGQGGLANYGYTF
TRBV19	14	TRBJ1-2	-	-	TGTGCCAGTAGTACCACGCAGGGTATCTATGGCTACACCTTC	CASSTTQGIYGYTF
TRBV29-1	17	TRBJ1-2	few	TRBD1	TGCAGCGCCCAGGGGGTGGGGACAGGGGGCGACGGCTATGGCTACACCTTC	CSAQGVGTGGDGYGYTF
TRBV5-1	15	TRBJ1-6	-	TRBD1	TGCGCCAGCAGCTTGGATTCAGGGGGCAATTCACCCCTCCACTTT	CASSLDSGGNSPLHF
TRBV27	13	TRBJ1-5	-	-	TGTGCCAGCAGTCTTCAGGGTGGGCAGCCCCAGCATTTT	CASSLQGGQPQHF
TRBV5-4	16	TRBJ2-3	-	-	TGTGCCAGCAGCGGACGGGCGGGACTCGACACAGATACGCAGTATTTT	CASSGRAGLDTDTQYF
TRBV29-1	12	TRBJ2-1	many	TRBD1	TGCAGCGCCGAGGGACAGGGCAATGAGCAGTTCTTC	CSAEGQGNEQFF
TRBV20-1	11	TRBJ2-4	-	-	TGCAGTGCTAACCAGTTTGGGGGGATAATATTC	CSANQFGGIIF
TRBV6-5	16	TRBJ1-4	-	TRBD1	TGTGCCAGCAGTTTCTTTCCGGGACAGGTTAATGAAAAACTGTTTTTT	CASSFFPGQVNEKLFF
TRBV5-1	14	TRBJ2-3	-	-	TGCGCCAGCAGAGAGACGGGTCCCACAGATACGCAGTATTTT	CASRETGPTDTQYF
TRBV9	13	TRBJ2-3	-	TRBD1	TGTGCCAGCAGCGTAGCACAGGGGGATACGCAGTATTTT	CASSVAQGDTQYF
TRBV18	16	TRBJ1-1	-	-	TGTGCCAGCTCACAACCTTCGGGAGCCACCCACACTGAAGCTTTCTTT	CASSQPSGATHTEAFF
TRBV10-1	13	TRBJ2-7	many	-	TGCGCCAGCCGTGCGACAGGTGGATACGAGCAGTACTTC	CASRATGGYEQYF
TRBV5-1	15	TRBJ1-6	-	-	TGCGCCAGCTCCGTGGGGGCGGCTAATAATTCACCCCTCCACTTT	CASSVGAANNSPLHF
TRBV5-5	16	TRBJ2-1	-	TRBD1	TGTGCCAGCAGCTTCTCCGGGACAGGGGTATACAATGAGCAGTTCTTC	CASSFSGTGVYNEQFF
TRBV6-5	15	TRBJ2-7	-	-	TGTGCCAGCAGTACTCTCCCAGGAACAAGCTACGAGCAGTACTTC	CASSTLPGTSYEQYF
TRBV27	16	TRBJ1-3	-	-	TGTGCCAGCAGTTTATCAGGGGGTACCTCTGGAAACACCATATATTTT	CASSLSGGTSGNTIYF
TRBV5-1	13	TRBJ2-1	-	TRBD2	TGCGCCAGCACCCCGGCGGGGGGAGATGAGCAGTTCTTC	CASTPAGGDEQFF
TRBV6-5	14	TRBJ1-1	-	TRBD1	TGTGCCAGCAGAGAGGGACAGGCGAACACTGAAGCTTTCTTT	CASREGQANTEAFF
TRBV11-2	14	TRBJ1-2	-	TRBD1	TGTGCCAGCAGCCAACTGGACAGGGGGCGAATACACACCTTC	CASSQLDRGRIHTF
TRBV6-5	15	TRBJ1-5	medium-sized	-	TGTGCCAGCAGTCCAGGCCGGGGGGTGAATCAGCCCCAGCATTTT	CASSPGRGVNQPQHF
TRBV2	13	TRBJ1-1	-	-	TGTGCCAGCAGTGAAGCGCGTAAGTTTTTGGCTTTCTTT	CASSEARKFLAFF
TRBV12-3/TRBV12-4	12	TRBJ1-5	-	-	TGTGCCAGTCACAGGGCGAATCAGCCCCAGCATTTT	CASHRANQPQHF
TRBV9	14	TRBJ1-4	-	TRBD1	TGTGCCAGCAGCCCGGACAGGGGGAACGAAAAACTGTTTTTT	CASSPDRGNEKLFF